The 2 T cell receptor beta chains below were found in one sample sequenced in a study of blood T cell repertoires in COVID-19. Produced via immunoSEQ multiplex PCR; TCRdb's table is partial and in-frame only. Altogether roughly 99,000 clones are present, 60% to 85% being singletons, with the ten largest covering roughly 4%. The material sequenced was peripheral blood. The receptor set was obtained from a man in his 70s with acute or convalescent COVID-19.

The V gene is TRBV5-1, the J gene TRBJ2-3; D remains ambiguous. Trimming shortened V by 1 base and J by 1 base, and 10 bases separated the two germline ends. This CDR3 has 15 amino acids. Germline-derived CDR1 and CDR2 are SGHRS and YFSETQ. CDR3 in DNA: TGCGCCAGCAGCTTGCGTACTGAGGGCACAGATACGCAGTATTTT. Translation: CASSLRTEGTDTQYF.

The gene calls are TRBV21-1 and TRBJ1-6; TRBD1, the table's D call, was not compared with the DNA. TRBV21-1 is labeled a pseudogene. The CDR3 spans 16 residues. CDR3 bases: TGTGCCAGCAGCAAAGTGCCAGGGTTAGAAGTAAAGCCCCTCCACTTT. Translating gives CASSKVPGLEVKPLHF.